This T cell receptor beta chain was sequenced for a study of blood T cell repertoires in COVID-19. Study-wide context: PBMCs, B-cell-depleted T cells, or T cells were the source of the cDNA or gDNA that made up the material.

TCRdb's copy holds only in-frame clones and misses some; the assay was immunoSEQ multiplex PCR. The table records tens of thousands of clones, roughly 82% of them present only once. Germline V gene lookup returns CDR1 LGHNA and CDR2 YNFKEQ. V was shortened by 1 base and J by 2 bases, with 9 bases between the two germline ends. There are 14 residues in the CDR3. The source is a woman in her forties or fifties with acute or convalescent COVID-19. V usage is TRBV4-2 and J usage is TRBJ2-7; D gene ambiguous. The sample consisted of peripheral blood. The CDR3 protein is CASSQVGGTYEQYF. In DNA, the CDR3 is TGTGCCAGCAGCCAAGTCGGCGGCACCTACGAGCAGTACTTC.